This T cell receptor (beta chain) was recorded in a study of cytomegalovirus exposure and HLA in healthy donors. About the research overall: The study placed approximately 78% of its 398 genotyped donors in the Caucasian-associated ancestry cluster.

CDR1 and CDR2 (germline): LGHNA, YSLEER. V shed 8 bases and J shed 0 bases, with 16 bases lying between them. This CDR3 region has 16 residues. The PCR employed 60 Vbeta primers together with 13 Jbeta primers. Authors' methods: Some 9.9 million shared chains were among around 80 million unique TCR beta chains counted in a later analysis. Libraries were prepared by immunoSEQ multiplex PCR; TCRdb keeps only in-frame clonotypes and omits some of them. That table gives V, J and clone size, and the DNA gave D and trimming. The sample records roughly 86,000 clones, over 75% being singletons. General observations from the study: According to the study, 150 to 200 TCR beta chains were cytomegalovirus-associated. Another analysis was done later, and it associated 17,000 or so TCR beta sequences with HLA alleles at 0.05 false discovery rate.

On this clone itself: Its antigen is still unknown.

The sequence was obtained from a man aged 50 or older in good health and CMV-seropositive. V usage is TRBV4-3 and J usage is TRBJ2-2; the D gene is possibly TRBD1 (5 bases). The material sequenced was PBMCs. CDR3 protein: CASSTLAGSNTGELFF. DNA of the CDR3: TGCGCCAGCTCTACCCTGGCAGGGTCGAACACCGGGGAGCTGTTTTTT.